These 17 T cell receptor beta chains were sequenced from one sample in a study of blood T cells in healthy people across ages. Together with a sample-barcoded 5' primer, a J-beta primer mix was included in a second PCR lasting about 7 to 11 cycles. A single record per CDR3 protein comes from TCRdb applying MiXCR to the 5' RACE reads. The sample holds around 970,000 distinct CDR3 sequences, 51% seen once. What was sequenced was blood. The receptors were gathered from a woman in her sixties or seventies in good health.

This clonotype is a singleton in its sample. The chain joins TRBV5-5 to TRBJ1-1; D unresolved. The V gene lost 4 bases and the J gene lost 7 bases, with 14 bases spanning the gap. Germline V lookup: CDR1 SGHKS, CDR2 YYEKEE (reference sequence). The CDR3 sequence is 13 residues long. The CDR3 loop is CASSPTPEIEAFF. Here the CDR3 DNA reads TGTGCCAGCAGCCCGACCCCAGAGATTGAAGCTTTCTTT.

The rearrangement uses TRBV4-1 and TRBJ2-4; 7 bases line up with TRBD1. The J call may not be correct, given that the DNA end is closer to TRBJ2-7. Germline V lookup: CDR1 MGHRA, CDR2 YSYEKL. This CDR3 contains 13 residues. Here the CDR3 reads CASRETGNYEQYF. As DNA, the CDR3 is TGCGCCAGCAGAGAGACAGGGAACTACGAGCAGTACTTC.

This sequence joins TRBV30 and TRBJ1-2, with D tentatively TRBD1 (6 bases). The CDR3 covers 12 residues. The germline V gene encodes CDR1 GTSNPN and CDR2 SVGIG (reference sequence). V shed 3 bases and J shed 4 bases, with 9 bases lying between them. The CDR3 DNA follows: TGTGCCTGGAGCTGGGACACCTATGGCTACACCTTC. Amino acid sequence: CAWSWDTYGYTF.

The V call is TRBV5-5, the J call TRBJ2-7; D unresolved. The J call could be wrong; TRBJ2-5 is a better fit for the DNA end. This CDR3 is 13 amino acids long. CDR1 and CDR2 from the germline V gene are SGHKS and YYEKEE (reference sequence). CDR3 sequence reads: CASSFGREKTQYF. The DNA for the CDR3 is TGTGCCAGCAGCTTTGGTAGGGAAAAGACCCAGTACTTC.

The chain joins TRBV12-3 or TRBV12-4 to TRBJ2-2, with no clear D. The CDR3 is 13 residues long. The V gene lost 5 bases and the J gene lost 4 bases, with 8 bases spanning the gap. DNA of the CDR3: TGTGCCAGCAGTCTTAGACTCACCGGGGAGCTGTTTTTT. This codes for CASSLRLTGELFF.

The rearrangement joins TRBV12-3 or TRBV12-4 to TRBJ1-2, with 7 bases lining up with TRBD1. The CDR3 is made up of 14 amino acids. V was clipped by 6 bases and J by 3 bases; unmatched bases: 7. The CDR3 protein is CASSRQTGHYGYTF. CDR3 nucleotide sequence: TGTGCCAGCAGCCGTCAGACAGGGCACTATGGCTACACCTTC.

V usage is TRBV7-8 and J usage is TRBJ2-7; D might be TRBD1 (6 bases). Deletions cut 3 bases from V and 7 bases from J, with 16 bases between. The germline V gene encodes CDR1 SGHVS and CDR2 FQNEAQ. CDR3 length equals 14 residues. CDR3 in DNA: TGTGCCAGCAGCTTTGGGGGCGGCTACAATGAGCAGTACTTC. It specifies CASSFGGGYNEQYF.

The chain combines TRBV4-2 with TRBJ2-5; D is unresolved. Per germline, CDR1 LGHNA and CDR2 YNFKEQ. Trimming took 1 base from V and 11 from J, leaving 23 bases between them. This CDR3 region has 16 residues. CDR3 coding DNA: TGTGCCAGCAGCCAAGGAGGAAGCGACGTCTCGCGAGAGCAGTACTTC. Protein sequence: CASSQGGSDVSREQYF.

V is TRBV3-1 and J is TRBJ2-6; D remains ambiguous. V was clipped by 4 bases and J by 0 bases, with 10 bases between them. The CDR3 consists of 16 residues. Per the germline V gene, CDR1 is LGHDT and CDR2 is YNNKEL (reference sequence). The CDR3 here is CASSRSWSSGANVLTF. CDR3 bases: TGTGCCAGCAGCCGCTCATGGAGCTCTGGGGCCAACGTCCTGACTTTC.

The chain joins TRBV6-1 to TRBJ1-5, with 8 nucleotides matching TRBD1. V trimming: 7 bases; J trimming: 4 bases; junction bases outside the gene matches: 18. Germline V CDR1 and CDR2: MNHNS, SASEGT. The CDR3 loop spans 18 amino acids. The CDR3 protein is CASTKVTSDRGGNQPQHF. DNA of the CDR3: TGTGCCAGCACCAAAGTTACGTCTGACAGGGGCGGGAATCAGCCCCAGCATTTT.

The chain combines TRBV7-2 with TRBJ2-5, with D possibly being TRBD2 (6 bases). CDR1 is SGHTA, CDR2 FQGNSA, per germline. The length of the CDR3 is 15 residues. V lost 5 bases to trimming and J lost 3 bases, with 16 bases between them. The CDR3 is CASSQKAGFEETQYF. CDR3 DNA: TGTGCCAGCAGCCAGAAGGCGGGGTTCGAAGAGACCCAGTACTTC.

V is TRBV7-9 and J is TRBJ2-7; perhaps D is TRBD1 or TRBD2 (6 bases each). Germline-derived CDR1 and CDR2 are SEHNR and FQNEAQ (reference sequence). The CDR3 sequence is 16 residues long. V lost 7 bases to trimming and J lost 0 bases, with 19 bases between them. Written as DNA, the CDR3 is TGTGCCAGCACCGAAAGAGGGGGGACTTCCTCCTACGAGCAGTACTTC. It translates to CASTERGGTSSYEQYF.

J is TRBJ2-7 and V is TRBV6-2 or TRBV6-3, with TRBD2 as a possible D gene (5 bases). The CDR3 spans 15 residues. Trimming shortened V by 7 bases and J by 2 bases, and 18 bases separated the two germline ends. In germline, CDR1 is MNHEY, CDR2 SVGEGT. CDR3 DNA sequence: TGTGCCAGCAAGAACGAGGCTAGCCGACCCTACGAGCAGTACTTC. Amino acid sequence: CASKNEASRPYEQYF.

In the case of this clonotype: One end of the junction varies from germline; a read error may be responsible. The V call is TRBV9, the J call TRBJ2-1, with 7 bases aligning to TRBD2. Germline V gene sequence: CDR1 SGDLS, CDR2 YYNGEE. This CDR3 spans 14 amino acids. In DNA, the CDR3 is TGTGCCAACAGCGTGGGGGGGGGTTTGGGTGAGCAGTTCTTC. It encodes CANSVGGGLGEQFF.

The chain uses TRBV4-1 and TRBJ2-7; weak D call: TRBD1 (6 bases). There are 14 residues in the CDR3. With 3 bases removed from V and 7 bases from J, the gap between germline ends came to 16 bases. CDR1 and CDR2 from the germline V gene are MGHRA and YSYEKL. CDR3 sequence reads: CASSHPRGDYEQYF. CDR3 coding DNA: TGCGCCAGCAGCCACCCCAGGGGCGACTATGAGCAGTACTTC.

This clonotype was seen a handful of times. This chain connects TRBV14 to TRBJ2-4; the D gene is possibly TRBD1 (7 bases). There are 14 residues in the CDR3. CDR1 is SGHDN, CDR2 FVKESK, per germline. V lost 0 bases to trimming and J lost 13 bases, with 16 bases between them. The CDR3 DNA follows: TGTGCCAGCAGCCAAGAGGGCAGGGGGACTTCACAGTACTTC. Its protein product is CASSQEGRGTSQYF.

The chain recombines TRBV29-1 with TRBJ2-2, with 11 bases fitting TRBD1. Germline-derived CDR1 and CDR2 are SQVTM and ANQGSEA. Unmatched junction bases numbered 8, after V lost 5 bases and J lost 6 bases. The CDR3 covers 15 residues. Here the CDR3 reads CSVLRTGGGSGELFF. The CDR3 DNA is TGCAGCGTTCTACGGACAGGGGGCGGATCCGGGGAGCTGTTTTTT.